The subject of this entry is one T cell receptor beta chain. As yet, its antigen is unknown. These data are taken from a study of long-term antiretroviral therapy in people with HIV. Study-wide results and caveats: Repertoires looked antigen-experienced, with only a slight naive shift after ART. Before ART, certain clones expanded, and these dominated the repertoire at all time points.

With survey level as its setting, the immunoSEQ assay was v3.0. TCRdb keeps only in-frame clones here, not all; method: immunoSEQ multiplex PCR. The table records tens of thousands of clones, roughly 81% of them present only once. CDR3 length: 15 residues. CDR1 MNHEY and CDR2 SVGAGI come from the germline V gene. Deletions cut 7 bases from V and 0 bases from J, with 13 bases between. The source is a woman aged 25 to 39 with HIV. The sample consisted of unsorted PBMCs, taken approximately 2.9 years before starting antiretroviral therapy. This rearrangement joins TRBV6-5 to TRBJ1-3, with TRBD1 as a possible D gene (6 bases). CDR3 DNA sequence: TGTGCCAGCAAGCGGGGGGCTCACTCTGGAAACACCATATATTTT. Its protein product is CASKRGAHSGNTIYF.